This is a list of T cell receptor beta chains from one sample in a study of blood T cell repertoires in COVID-19. Measured with immunoSEQ multiplex PCR; TCRdb has only the in-frame clones, and not every one. The sample yields approximately 100,000 clones, around 90% seen once. What was sequenced was peripheral blood. The receptors stem from a man in his fifties or sixties in a cohort sampled during active COVID-19. CDR3s include the opening cysteine and the closing phenylalanine or tryptophan. The order of the fields is J gene, CDR3 length, V gene, D gene, clone size, CDR3 protein, CDR3 DNA. D genes are given only for firm matches. A clone size is listed for some rows: how often the clone was seen (once, few, many), or a class if it is expanded.

J: TRBJ2-2; length: 16; V: TRBV6-5; D: TRBD2; size: .; CDR3: CASSSLTSGITGELFF; DNA: TGTGCCAGCAGTTCTTTGACTAGCGGAATCACCGGGGAGCTGTTTTTT
J: TRBJ2-1; length: 14; V: TRBV24-1; D: .; size: .; CDR3: CATSGVELGNEQFF; DNA: TGTGCCACCAGTGGCGTTGAGCTTGGTAACGAGCAGTTCTTC
J: TRBJ1-1; length: 13; V: TRBV7-2; D: .; size: .; CDR3: CASSLARNTEAFF; DNA: TGTGCCAGCAGCTTAGCCCGGAACACTGAAGCTTTCTTT
J: TRBJ1-6; length: 14; V: TRBV19; D: TRBD1; size: .; CDR3: CASSATGGNSPLHF; DNA: TGTGCCAGTAGTGCGACAGGGGGCAATTCACCCCTCCACTTT
J: TRBJ2-2; length: 17; V: TRBV19; D: TRBD1; size: .; CDR3: CASRGIRDRDNTGELFF; DNA: TGTGCCAGTAGGGGGATACGGGACAGGGACAACACCGGGGAGCTGTTTTTT
J: TRBJ1-1; length: 13; V: TRBV6-5; D: .; size: .; CDR3: CASSYSRDTEAFF; DNA: TGTGCCAGCAGTTACTCTAGAGACACTGAAGCTTTCTTT
J: TRBJ2-7; length: 14; V: TRBV5-4; D: TRBD1; size: .; CDR3: CASSWGQGADEQYF; DNA: TGTGCCAGCAGCTGGGGACAGGGGGCAGACGAGCAGTACTTC
J: TRBJ2-3; length: 15; V: TRBV6-5; D: .; size: .; CDR3: CASKGRAASTDTQYF; DNA: TGTGCCAGCAAAGGGCGGGCGGCTAGCACAGATACGCAGTATTTT
J: TRBJ2-5; length: 14; V: TRBV2; D: TRBD1; size: .; CDR3: CASSPQGAGETQYF; DNA: TGTGCCAGCAGCCCACAGGGGGCGGGGGAGACCCAGTACTTC
J: TRBJ1-4; length: 15; V: TRBV19; D: TRBD1; size: .; CDR3: CASSTGTGGYEKLFF; DNA: TGTGCCAGTAGTACCGGGACAGGGGGATATGAAAAACTGTTTTTT
J: TRBJ1-6; length: 16; V: TRBV5-1; D: .; size: once; CDR3: CASSPRGRAKNSPLHF; DNA: TGCGCCAGCAGCCCACGGGGTAGGGCTAAAAACTCGCCCCTCCACTTT
J: TRBJ1-1; length: 14; V: TRBV7-2; D: .; size: .; CDR3: CASSLDYSVPEAFF; DNA: TGTGCCAGCAGCTTAGACTATTCGGTACCTGAAGCTTTCTTT
J: TRBJ1-1; length: 14; V: TRBV19; D: .; size: .; CDR3: CASSITGLNTEAFF; DNA: TGTGCCAGTAGTATAACTGGGCTGAACACTGAAGCTTTCTTT
J: TRBJ2-2; length: 19; V: TRBV19; D: TRBD2; size: .; CDR3: CASSPGLAGGDPFTGELFF; DNA: TGTGCCAGTAGTCCGGGGCTAGCGGGGGGCGACCCCTTCACCGGGGAGCTGTTTTTT
J: TRBJ2-3; length: 14; V: TRBV24-1; D: TRBD2; size: .; CDR3: CATSPSGGDYTQYF; DNA: TGTGCCACCAGCCCTAGCGGGGGGGATTATACGCAGTATTTT
J: TRBJ1-5; length: 18; V: TRBV19; D: TRBD1; size: .; CDR3: CASTLGVGQGGSNQPQHF; DNA: TGTGCCAGTACCCTCGGAGTGGGACAGGGGGGGAGCAATCAGCCCCAGCATTTT
J: TRBJ1-5; length: 15; V: TRBV11-2; D: TRBD1; size: few; CDR3: CASSLGQGRYQPQHF; DNA: TGTGCCAGCAGCTTAGGACAGGGGCGATATCAGCCCCAGCATTTT